Below are 25 T cell receptor beta chains sequenced from a single sample in a study of cytomegalovirus exposure and HLA in healthy donors. Using immunoSEQ multiplex PCR, the repertoire was profiled, and TCRdb retains in-frame clones only, with some absent. The table has 150,000 or so clones, about 87% seen once. The sample consisted of PBMCs. These receptors originate from a woman aged 25 to 39 in good health and CMV-seropositive.

The chain employs TRBV7-2 and TRBJ1-5; a weak D match, TRBD1 (5 bases). The V end lost 0 bases, the J end lost 3 bases, and 15 bases lay between the germline ends. The germline gives CDR1 SGHTA, CDR2 FQGNSA. This CDR3 region has 17 residues. The CDR3 reads CASSLAGRGGLNQPQHF. CDR3 bases: TGTGCCAGCAGCTTAGCAGGAAGGGGAGGCCTCAATCAGCCCCAGCATTTT. The variable domain in full, completed from reference TRBV7-2 and TRBJ1-5, reads GAGVSQSPSNKVTEKGKDVELRCDPISGHTALYWYRQSLGQGLEFLIYFQGNSAPDKSGLPSDRFSAERTGGSVSTLTIQRTQQEDSAVYLCASSLAGRGGLNQPQHFGDGTRLSIL.

The chain employs TRBV10-1 and TRBJ1-6; D is possibly TRBD1 (6 bases). The V end lost 0 bases, the J end lost 6 bases, and 15 bases lay between the germline ends. CDR3 size: 17 residues. Germline CDR1 and CDR2: WNHNN and SYGVQD (reference sequence). The CDR3 spells CASSESWGPTGNSPLHF. CDR3 DNA: TGCGCCAGCAGTGAGTCCTGGGGGCCCACGGGTAATTCACCCCTCCACTTT.

The genes are TRBV11-2 and TRBJ2-1; 10 bases match TRBD2. V gave up 4 bases and J gave up 7 bases; unmatched junction bases: 4. The CDR3 covers 14 residues. The germline CDR1 and CDR2 sequences are SGHAT and FQNNGV. The chain's CDR3 is CASSSKLAGNEQFF. The CDR3 DNA sequence: TGTGCCAGCAGCTCTAAACTAGCGGGAAATGAGCAGTTCTTC. The full variable domain, rest sourced from reference TRBV11-2 and TRBJ2-1, is EAGVAQSPRYKIIEKRQSVAFWCNPISGHATLYWYQQILGQGPKLLIQFQNNGVVDDSQLPKDRFSAERLKGVDSTLKIQPAKLEDSAVYLCASSSKLAGNEQFFGPGTRLTVL.

The chain uses TRBV10-1 and TRBJ2-1, with a tentative D call TRBD2 (7 bases). Per germline, CDR1 WNHNN and CDR2 SYGVQD (reference sequence). The CDR3 is 16 residues long. The germline V and J ends were trimmed by 5 bases and 7 bases, with 21 bases remaining between them. In nucleotides, the CDR3 is TGCGCCAGCAGTCCCGGGGGGCCTAGCCAAGGGAATGAGCAGTTCTTC. It specifies CASSPGGPSQGNEQFF.

The chain joins TRBV5-5 to TRBJ2-7, with unresolved D. The germline gives CDR1 SGHKS, CDR2 YYEKEE (reference sequence). V gave up 2 bases and J gave up 1 base, with 10 bases separating them. The length of the CDR3 is 14 residues. The CDR3 sequence is CASSFRGQSYEQYF. The CDR3 DNA is TGTGCCAGCAGCTTTCGCGGTCAGTCCTACGAGCAGTACTTC. Full variable domain (rest looked up from reference TRBV5-5 and TRBJ2-7): DAGVTQSPTHLIKTRGQQVTLRCSPISGHKSVSWYQQVLGQGPQFIFQYYEKEERGRGNFPDRFSARQFPNYSSELNVNALLLGDSALYLCASSFRGQSYEQYFGPGTRLTVT.

CDR3 sequence reads: CASSPSGGRAEAFF. The CDR3, as DNA: TGCGCCAGCAGCCCATCCGGAGGCCGGGCTGAAGCTTTCTTT. V and J are TRBV5-1 and TRBJ1-1; D gene ambiguous. The CDR3 totals 14 residues. V was pared by 4 bases and J by 6 bases, with 16 bases between. The germline gives CDR1 SGHRS, CDR2 YFSETQ.

This rearrangement joins TRBV11-2 to TRBJ2-2; TRBD2 might be the D (7 bases). V was clipped by 4 bases and J by 4 bases, with 22 bases between them. The CDR3 runs 18 residues. CDR1 and CDR2 (germline): SGHAT, FQNNGV. CDR3 loop: CASSSRSRFGGPTGELFF. CDR3 bases: TGTGCCAGCAGCTCTCGATCCCGCTTCGGGGGGCCCACCGGGGAGCTGTTTTTT.

This rearrangement joins TRBV28 to TRBJ1-1; 8 positions agree with TRBD1. Trimming at V came to 5 bases and at J to 2 bases, leaving 7 bases not matched to a gene. The length of the CDR3 is 15 residues. CDR1 MDHEN and CDR2 SYDVKM come from the germline V gene. The CDR3 loop reads CASSGGQAGNTEAFF. In nucleotides, the CDR3 is TGTGCCAGCAGTGGGGGACAGGCCGGAAACACTGAAGCTTTCTTT.

The J gene is TRBJ1-1, the V gene TRBV6-5; D possibly corresponds to TRBD1 (5 bases). Trimming stripped 6 bases from V and 1 base from J, with 9 bases between. This CDR3 is 13 amino acids long. Germline CDR1 MNHEY, CDR2 SVGAGI. The DNA of the CDR3 is TGTGCCAGCAGGCTACAGGAGAACACTGAAGCTTTCTTT. This gives the protein CASRLQENTEAFF.

V is TRBV2 and J is TRBJ2-7, with 11 bases identical to TRBD2. There are 15 residues in the CDR3. V was clipped by 7 bases and J by 6 bases; unmatched bases: 11. Germline V gives CDR1 SNHLY, CDR2 FYNNEI. CDR3: CASKEAGLAASEQYF. The CDR3 DNA is TGTGCCAGCAAAGAAGCGGGACTAGCGGCTTCCGAGCAGTACTTC.

The V gene is TRBV5-6, the J gene TRBJ2-3, with 11 bases identical to TRBD2. The CDR3 is 15 residues long. Germline V gives CDR1 SGHDT, CDR2 YYEEEE. V shed 4 bases, J shed 1 base, and the junction held 2 bases outside the gene matches. The CDR3 region is CASSEGLAGTDTQYF. The CDR3 nucleotides read TGTGCCAGCAGCGAGGGACTAGCGGGCACAGATACGCAGTATTTT.

The rearrangement uses TRBV28 and TRBJ1-5, with D unresolved. This CDR3 is 15 amino acids long. CDR1 is MDHEN, CDR2 SYDVKM, per germline. The germline V and J ends were trimmed by 10 bases and 0 bases, with 16 bases remaining between them. This CDR3 is CATFSLFSSNQPQHF. CDR3 nucleotide sequence: TGTGCCACCTTTAGTTTATTTAGTAGCAATCAGCCCCAGCATTTT.

J is TRBJ2-7 and V is TRBV18; TRBD1 matches at 7 bases. Germline CDR1 KGHSH, CDR2 LQKENI. CDR3 size: 17 residues. Trimming took 3 bases from V and 3 from J; bases not matched to a gene: 14. For the CDR3, the DNA is TGTGCCAGCTCACCTCGGTTGAGGGGGCCCTGGATCTACGAGCAGTACTTC. Protein product: CASSPRLRGPWIYEQYF.

The CDR3 spells CASSTEFFGYGYTF. The CDR3 bases are TGTGCCAGCAGCACCGAGTTTTTTGGCTATGGCTACACCTTC. This chain connects TRBV7-2 to TRBJ1-2; no clear D. This CDR3 is built from 14 residues. V dropped 5 bases and J dropped 4 bases, with 14 bases sitting between them. CDR1 and CDR2 from the germline V gene are SGHTA and FQGNSA.

J is TRBJ2-3 and V is TRBV2, with a weak D call TRBD1 (6 bases). Germline CDR1 reads SNHLY; CDR2 reads FYNNEI. V was clipped by 3 bases and J by 0 bases, with 10 bases between them. The CDR3 spans 15 residues. The CDR3 nucleotides read TGTGCCAGCAGTGAGAGGGGGACAAGCACAGATACGCAGTATTTT. As protein: CASSERGTSTDTQYF.

The chain combines TRBV5-1 with TRBJ2-7, with a tentative D call TRBD1 (5 bases). V was pared by 5 bases and J by 6 bases, with 12 bases between. CDR1 SGHRS and CDR2 YFSETQ come from the germline V gene. The CDR3 runs to 12 residues. This CDR3 is CASRSTVGEQYF. The CDR3 DNA reads as TGCGCCAGCAGGTCGACAGTTGGCGAGCAGTACTTC.

This clone was seen only once. V gene TRBV29-1 combines with J gene TRBJ2-7; no clear D. Per germline, CDR1 SQVTM and CDR2 ANQGSEA. The CDR3 runs to 13 residues. V was cut by 4 bases and J by 2 bases, with 12 bases left in between. The CDR3 protein is CSVGVTPTYEQYF. The CDR3 DNA reads TGCAGCGTTGGAGTTACGCCCACCTACGAGCAGTACTTC.

V usage is TRBV2 and J usage is TRBJ1-4, with no clear D. Germline loops: CDR1 SNHLY, CDR2 FYNNEI. V was cut by 3 bases and J by 8 bases, with 13 bases left in between. The CDR3 is 14 residues long. In nucleotides, the CDR3 is TGTGCCAGCAGTGATGGGTTACCCAGGGAAAAACTGTTTTTT. Its translation is CASSDGLPREKLFF.

The CDR3: CASSVQGVDEQYF. DNA for the CDR3: TGTGCCAGCAGTGTTCAGGGGGTCGACGAGCAGTACTTC. This chain joins TRBV2 and TRBJ2-7; 7 bases map to TRBD1. Trimming removed 4 bases from V and 5 bases from J; junction bases left unmatched: 5. This CDR3 is 13 amino acids long. Germline CDR1 SNHLY, CDR2 FYNNEI.

V is TRBV6-5 and J is TRBJ2-1; 12 bases agree with TRBD2. The CDR3 runs to 15 residues. Unmatched junction bases numbered 4, after V lost 4 bases and J lost 6 bases. Germline values: CDR1 MNHEY, CDR2 SVGAGI. Written as DNA, the CDR3 is TGTGCCAGCAGTTTACTAGCGGGAGGCCTCAATGAGCAGTTCTTC. It yields the protein CASSLLAGGLNEQFF.

This chain joins TRBV28 and TRBJ2-1; 9 bases are a match to TRBD2. The CDR3 covers 16 residues. The germline V gene encodes CDR1 MDHEN and CDR2 SYDVKM. V was clipped by 7 bases and J by 7 bases; unmatched bases: 14. The CDR3 DNA reads as TGTGCCAGCATGTTTATAGCGGGAGCTGGGGATAATGAGCAGTTCTTC. Protein sequence: CASMFIAGAGDNEQFF.

The count of this clone is one. The rearrangement uses TRBV27 and TRBJ1-4; 9 nucleotides align to TRBD1. The trim removed 4 bases at V and 4 bases at J, leaving 7 bases unmatched. The CDR3 is 16 residues long. Germline V gene data show CDR1 as MNHEY and CDR2 as SMNVEV (reference sequence). The CDR3 nucleotides read TGTGCCAGCAGTTCGTTACAGGGGGCCCATAATGAAAAACTGTTTTTT. Encoded protein: CASSSLQGAHNEKLFF.

The V call is TRBV11-2, the J call TRBJ2-7; 12 nucleotides line up with TRBD2. Trimming at V came to 5 bases and at J to 3 bases, leaving 2 bases not matched to a gene. Germline loops: CDR1 SGHAT, CDR2 FQNNGV. This CDR3 is built from 14 residues. The DNA for the CDR3 is TGTGCCAGCAGCCCGGGACTAGCGGGCTACGAGCAGTACTTC. Its translation: CASSPGLAGYEQYF.

This clone was found a few times. V gene TRBV6-6 combines with J gene TRBJ2-7; 8 bases map to TRBD2. CDR1 MNHNY and CDR2 SVGAGI come from the germline V gene (reference sequence). This CDR3 is built from 15 residues. V shed 7 bases, J shed 0 bases, and the junction held 8 bases outside the gene matches. Here the CDR3 reads CASTDGGGGSYEQYF. In nucleotides, the CDR3 is TGTGCCAGCACCGACGGGGGGGGAGGCTCCTACGAGCAGTACTTC.

Written as DNA, the CDR3 is TGTGCCAGCAGCCAATTGGGACAGAGGTACCAAGAGACCCAGTACTTC. This gives the protein CASSQLGQRYQETQYF. The rearrangement links TRBV16 to TRBJ2-5, with TRBD1 matching 7 bases. Germline CDR1 KGHSY, CDR2 FQNENV. V shed 1 base and J 0 bases; nucleotides not matched to a gene: 5. The CDR3 length is 16 residues.